The present T cell receptor (beta chain) was sequenced within a study of shared clonotypes between healthy human individuals. General observations from the study: Collection of samples was limited to blood; tissue repertoires likely differ. What naive subsets generally showed was a larger estimated richness than memory subsets showed.

A remark on this clone: Its antigen is unidentified.

Some clones are missing from TCRdb's copy, which holds only in-frame ones; the method was immunoSEQ multiplex PCR. The repertoire holds approximately 710,000 clones, with roughly 91% as singletons. Researchers reported that CD8 memory united CD45RO+ cells with CCR7-negative CD45RA+ TemRA cells. The sequencing sample was made of memory CD8+ T cells from PBMCs. Subset denoted: CD45RO+ cells pooled with CCR7-negative TemRA cells. This clonotype originated in a man between 18 and 29 years old in good health. Some clones in this sample may be carry-over from other donors' samples.

CDR3 DNA sequence: TGTGCCAGCAGTTACTCTACGGGATACACCTACAATGAGCAGTTCTTC. This translates into CASSYSTGYTYNEQFF. The V call is TRBV6-5, the J call TRBJ2-1; a possible D gene is TRBD2 (5 bases). The CDR3 extends over 16 amino acids. Trimming took 0 bases from V and 2 from J, leaving 11 bases between them. The germline V gene encodes CDR1 MNHEY and CDR2 SVGAGI.